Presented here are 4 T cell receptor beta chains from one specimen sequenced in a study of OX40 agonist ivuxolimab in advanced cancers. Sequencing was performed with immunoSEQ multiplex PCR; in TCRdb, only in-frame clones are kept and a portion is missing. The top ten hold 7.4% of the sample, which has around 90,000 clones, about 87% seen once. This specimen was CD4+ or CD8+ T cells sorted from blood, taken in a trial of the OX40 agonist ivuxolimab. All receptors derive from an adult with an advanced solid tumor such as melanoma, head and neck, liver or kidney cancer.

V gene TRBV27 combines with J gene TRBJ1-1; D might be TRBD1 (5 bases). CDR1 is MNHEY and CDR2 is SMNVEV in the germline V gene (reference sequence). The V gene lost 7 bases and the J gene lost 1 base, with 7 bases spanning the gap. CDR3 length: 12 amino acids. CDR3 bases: TGTGCCAGCACGGACAAGAACACTGAAGCTTTCTTT. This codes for CASTDKNTEAFF.

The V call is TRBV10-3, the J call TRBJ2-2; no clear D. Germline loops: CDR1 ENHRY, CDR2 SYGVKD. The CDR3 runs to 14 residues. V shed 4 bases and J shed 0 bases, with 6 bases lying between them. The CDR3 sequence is CAISVSANTGELFF. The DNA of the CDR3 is TGTGCCATCAGTGTTTCCGCGAACACCGGGGAGCTGTTTTTT.

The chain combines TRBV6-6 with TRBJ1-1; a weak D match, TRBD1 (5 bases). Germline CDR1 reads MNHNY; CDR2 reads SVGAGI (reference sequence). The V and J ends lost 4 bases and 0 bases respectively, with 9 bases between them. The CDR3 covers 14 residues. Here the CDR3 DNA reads TGTGCCAGCAGTTCCCCAGGGATGAACACTGAAGCTTTCTTT. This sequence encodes CASSSPGMNTEAFF.

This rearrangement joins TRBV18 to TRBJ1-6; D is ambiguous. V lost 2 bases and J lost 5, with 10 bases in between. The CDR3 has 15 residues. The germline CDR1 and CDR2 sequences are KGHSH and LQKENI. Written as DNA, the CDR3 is TGTGCCAGCTCACCATTGGGGTCAGATAATTCACCCCTCCACTTT. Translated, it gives CASSPLGSDNSPLHF.